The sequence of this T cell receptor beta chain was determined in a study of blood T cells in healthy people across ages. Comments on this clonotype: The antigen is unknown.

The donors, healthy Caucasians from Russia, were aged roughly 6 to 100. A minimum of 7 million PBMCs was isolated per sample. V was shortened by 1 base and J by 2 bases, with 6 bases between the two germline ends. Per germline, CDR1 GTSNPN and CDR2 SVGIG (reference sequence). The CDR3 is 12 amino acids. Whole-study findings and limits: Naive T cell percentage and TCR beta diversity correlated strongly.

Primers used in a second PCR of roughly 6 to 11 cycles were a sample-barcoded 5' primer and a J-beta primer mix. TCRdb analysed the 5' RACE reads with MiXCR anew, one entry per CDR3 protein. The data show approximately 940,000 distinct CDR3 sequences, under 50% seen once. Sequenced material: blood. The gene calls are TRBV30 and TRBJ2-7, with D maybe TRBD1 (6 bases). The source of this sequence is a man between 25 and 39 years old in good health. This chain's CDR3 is CAWSDRAYEQYF. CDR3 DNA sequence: TGTGCCTGGAGTGACAGGGCCTACGAGCAGTACTTC.